The TCR beta chain under discussion was sequenced for a study of early T cells in non-severe SARS-CoV-2 infection. Turning to the study itself: Chains were not paired, and sequencing was done on bulk RNA from unsorted whole blood.

The study, taken as a whole, reports: VDJdb matches were skewed toward anti-spike CD8 T cell responses.

As regards this clonotype: Antigen: not known.

Tagging with unique molecular identifiers was applied to individual cDNA molecules. TCRdb re-called the 5' RACE reads through MiXCR, storing one row per CDR3 protein. The sample carries some 62,000 distinct CDR3 sequences, approximately 10% recorded once. Germline CDR1 and CDR2: MNHNS and SASEGT. This CDR3 has 13 amino acids. The V end lost 8 bases, the J end lost 1 base, and 12 bases lay between the germline ends. The chain joins TRBV6-1 to TRBJ2-7; no clear D gene. This TCR derives from an adult who was a healthcare worker with PCR-confirmed SARS-CoV-2 infection or an uninfected control (not recorded which). The sample taken for sequencing was whole blood. This CDR3 reads CASSLGYSYEQYV. CDR3 nucleotide sequence: TGTGCCAGCTCCCTCGGGTATTCCTACGAGCAGTACGTC.